This entry lists 21 T cell receptor beta chains sequenced from one sample in a study of blood T cell repertoires in COVID-19 (dated by TCRdb to between 2020 and 2021). The protocol used for the library was the immunoSEQ multiplex PCR assay. TCRdb took over this immuneACCESS table, retaining in-frame rearrangements with V and J assigned. Such tables are incomplete; in checked studies, under half of the missing clones stem from an unresolved V gene, and the remainder is unexplained. Present in this sample are under 200,000 clones, 90% to 95% of which were seen just once. Approximately 0.5% of the sample is held by the ten biggest clonotypes. The material sequenced was peripheral blood. All receptors come from a man aged 45-60 years with acute or convalescent COVID-19.

This chain uses TRBV7-8 with TRBJ1-5; unclear D gene. Trimming took 5 bases from V and 5 from J, leaving 7 bases between them. Germline CDR1 is SGHVS and CDR2 is FQNEAQ. The CDR3 totals 12 residues. CDR3 coding DNA: TGTGCCAGCAGCACCGGTTATCAGCCCCAGCATTTT. Translated, it gives CASSTGYQPQHF.

The chain couples TRBV6-2 or TRBV6-3 to TRBJ1-6; a possible D gene is TRBD1 (5 bases). The germline CDR1 and CDR2 sequences are MNHEY and SVGEGT. The V end was cut by 6 bases, the J end by 10 bases, with 19 bases between. This CDR3 region has 15 residues. The CDR3 loop reads CASSLAPDSTSPLHF. In DNA, the CDR3 is TGTGCCAGCAGCTTAGCCCCCGACAGCACCTCACCCCTCCACTTT.

The V and J genes are TRBV27 and TRBJ1-1, with D unresolved. Germline loops: CDR1 MNHEY, CDR2 SMNVEV (reference sequence). The V and J ends lost 3 bases and 1 base respectively, with 12 bases between them. This CDR3 region has 15 residues. Here the CDR3 reads CASSLGGSGNTEAFF. CDR3 DNA: TGTGCCAGCAGTTTGGGAGGTTCTGGGAACACTGAAGCTTTCTTT.

J is TRBJ2-7 and V is TRBV19, with D possibly matching TRBD1 (5 bases). Germline lookup yields CDR1 LNHDA and CDR2 SQIVND (reference sequence). Trimming stripped 5 bases from V and 3 bases from J, with 17 bases between. The CDR3 runs 15 residues. The CDR3 sequence: CASSPLLDRGYEQYF. The CDR3 nucleotides are TGTGCCAGTAGTCCCCTCTTAGACAGAGGCTACGAGCAGTACTTC.

This clone came up a few times. The V and J genes are TRBV30 and TRBJ2-5, with 8 bases matching TRBD1. V lost 0 bases to trimming and J lost 4 bases; unmatched junction nucleotides: 10. The CDR3 is made up of 16 amino acids. Germline CDR1 and CDR2: GTSNPN and SVGIG (reference sequence). DNA for the CDR3: TGTGCCTGGAGTGTACCCAGACAGGGGCTCCCAGAGACCCAGTACTTC. The encoded protein is CAWSVPRQGLPETQYF.

The chain employs TRBV5-1 and TRBJ1-2, with D possibly matching TRBD1 (5 bases). The CDR3 has 14 amino acids. V gave up 4 bases and J gave up 3 bases, with 13 bases separating them. Germline CDR1 reads SGHRS; CDR2 reads YFSETQ. The CDR3 is CASSPDTSDYGYTF. The CDR3 coding sequence is TGCGCCAGCAGCCCGGACACCTCCGACTATGGCTACACCTTC.

This chain links TRBV5-1 with TRBJ2-2; 9 bases match TRBD1. Germline loops: CDR1 SGHRS, CDR2 YFSETQ. This CDR3 contains 15 residues. V lost 3 bases, J lost 7 bases, and 7 bases stayed unmatched. CDR3 amino acids: CASSWGTGMVGELFF. DNA for the CDR3: TGCGCCAGCAGCTGGGGGACAGGGATGGTCGGGGAGCTGTTTTTT. The full variable domain, its missing parts supplied by reference TRBV5-1 and TRBJ2-2, is KAGVTQTPRYLIKTRGQQVTLSCSPISGHRSVSWYQQTPGQGLQFLFEYFSETQRNKGNFPGRFSGRQFSNSRSEMNVSTLELGDSALYLCASSWGTGMVGELFFGEGSRLTVL.

The chain employs TRBV29-1 and TRBJ2-2; possibly TRBD2 for D (6 bases). Germline loops: CDR1 SQVTM, CDR2 ANQGSEA. This CDR3 spans 13 amino acids. Trimming cost V 6 bases and J 7 bases, with 15 bases left between them. CDR3 nucleotides: TGCAGCGTCGAGGGACCGCGGGGCGGGGAGCTGTTTTTT. Translated, it gives CSVEGPRGGELFF.

This clone appeared once. The V gene is TRBV28, the J gene TRBJ2-2; D not certain. Trimming took 3 bases from V and 0 from J, leaving 8 bases between them. This CDR3 contains 15 residues. The germline V gene has CDR1 MDHEN and CDR2 SYDVKM. CDR3 DNA: TGTGCCAGCAGTTTGTCAGGCGCGAACACCGGGGAGCTGTTTTTT. Translating it yields CASSLSGANTGELFF.

This clone was seen just once. This chain links TRBV7-9 with TRBJ1-2; tentatively, D is TRBD1 (6 bases). CDR3 length: 14 amino acids. V lost 1 base and J lost 7, with 13 bases in between. CDR1 is SEHNR, CDR2 FQNEAQ, per germline (reference sequence). Written as DNA, the CDR3 is TGTGCCAGCAGCTTAGATGTACAGGGTGGTGGCTACACCTTC. This codes for CASSLDVQGGGYTF.

The V and J genes are TRBV3-1 (or the pseudogene TRBV3-2) and TRBJ1-1; no clear D gene. The CDR3 loop spans 14 amino acids. CDR1 is LGHDT, CDR2 YNNKEL, per germline (reference sequence). V was pared by 5 bases and J by 3 bases, with 13 bases between. The CDR3 coding sequence is TGTGCCAGCAGCTTCGTAGAGGGCCACACTGAAGCTTTCTTT. This encodes CASSFVEGHTEAFF.

The chain combines TRBV9 with TRBJ1-3, with D tentatively TRBD1 (6 bases). V dropped 5 bases and J dropped 1 base, with 7 bases sitting between them. Germline CDR1 and CDR2: SGDLS and YYNGEE. This CDR3 spans 13 amino acids. CDR3 sequence (DNA): TGTGCCAGCAGTGACAGGTCTGGAAACACCATATATTTT. Translation gives CASSDRSGNTIYF.

V gene TRBV6-6 combines with J gene TRBJ2-1; the D gene is possibly TRBD2 (5 bases). The CDR3 sequence is 15 residues long. Germline V gene data show CDR1 as MNHNY and CDR2 as SVGAGI (reference sequence). V was pared by 4 bases and J by 2 bases, with 12 bases between. CDR3 residues: CASSFSSGAYNEQFF. The CDR3 nucleotides are TGTGCCAGCAGTTTCTCAAGCGGAGCCTACAATGAGCAGTTCTTC.

This chain joins TRBV7-2 and TRBJ2-1, with TRBD2 matching over 13 bases. Germline CDR1 is SGHTA and CDR2 is FQGNSA. There are 15 residues in the CDR3. V trimming: 6 bases; J trimming: 6 bases; junction bases outside the gene matches: 5. CDR3 sequence: CASSTGTSGINEQFF. CDR3 in DNA: TGTGCCAGCAGTACCGGGACTAGCGGGATCAATGAGCAGTTCTTC.

This rearrangement joins TRBV4-1 to TRBJ2-7; D unclear. Trimming removed 3 bases from V and 7 bases from J, with 16 bases in between. Germline V gene sequence: CDR1 MGHRA, CDR2 YSYEKL. The CDR3 is 14 amino acids. CDR3 protein: CASSQHATVMEQYF. The CDR3 region has the DNA TGCGCCAGCAGCCAGCACGCAACGGTAATGGAGCAGTACTTC.

The rearrangement joins TRBV19 to TRBJ1-1, with 8 bases matching TRBD1. The CDR3 is 14 residues long. The junction had 3 bases not matched to a gene; V was cut back by 6 bases and J by 0 bases. CDR1 and CDR2 from the germline V gene are LNHDA and SQIVND (reference sequence). This CDR3 reads CASRRQGMNTEAFF. CDR3 coding DNA: TGTGCCAGTAGGCGACAGGGGATGAACACTGAAGCTTTCTTT. The complete variable domain, with remaining parts taken from reference TRBV19 and TRBJ1-1, reads DGGITQSPKYLFRKEGQNVTLSCEQNLNHDAMYWYRQDPGQGLRLIYYSQIVNDFQKGDIAEGYSVSREKKESFPLTVTSAQKNPTAFYLCASRRQGMNTEAFFGQGTRLTVV.

The chain has TRBV18 and TRBJ2-2; the D is unclear. CDR1 is KGHSH, CDR2 LQKENI, per germline. The CDR3 has 13 amino acids. With 2 bases removed from V and 8 bases from J, the gap between germline ends came to 9 bases. The DNA of the CDR3 is TGTGCCAGCTCACCAATATCTTTAGGGGAGCTGTTTTTT. This gives the protein CASSPISLGELFF.

This clone was observed once. The genes are TRBV27 and TRBJ2-5; tentative D call: TRBD2 (6 bases). CDR1 is MNHEY and CDR2 is SMNVEV in the germline V gene (reference sequence). V dropped 2 bases and J dropped 7 bases, with 11 bases sitting between them. The CDR3 spans 13 residues. CDR3 coding DNA: TGTGCCAGCAGTTTAACTAGCTCGGGGACCCAGTACTTC. Protein sequence: CASSLTSSGTQYF.

This chain uses TRBV21-1 with TRBJ2-2; the table's TRBD1 call for D was not verified on the DNA. TRBV21-1 is recorded as a pseudogene. CDR3 length equals 14 residues. This chain's CDR3 is CASRQGTNTGELFF. CDR3 sequence (DNA): TGTGCCAGCAGACAGGGGACCAACACCGGGGAGCTGTTTTTT.

The chain uses TRBV3-1 (or the pseudogene TRBV3-2) and TRBJ2-2; TRBD1 matches at 8 bases. There are 16 residues in the CDR3. Germline V gives CDR1 LGHDT, CDR2 YNNKEL (reference sequence). The ends lost 4 bases at V and 8 bases at J; junction bases unmatched: 12. CDR3 loop: CASSRWQGAVMGELFF. As DNA, the CDR3 is TGTGCCAGCAGCCGTTGGCAGGGGGCCGTGATGGGGGAGCTGTTTTTT.

The J gene is TRBJ1-5, the V gene TRBV5-6; 9 bases map to TRBD1. J gave up 3 bases and V 0 bases, and 4 bases lay outside the gene matches. Germline loops: CDR1 SGHDT, CDR2 YYEEEE. This CDR3 has 16 residues. CDR3 DNA sequence: TGTGCCAGCAGCTTGGGGGGACAGGGCTACAATCAGCCCCAGCATTTT. Its protein product is CASSLGGQGYNQPQHF. Full variable domain (missing parts from reference TRBV5-6 and TRBJ1-5): DAGVTQSPTHLIKTRGQQVTLRCSPKSGHDTVSWYQQALGQGPQFIFQYYEEEERQRGNFPDRFSGHQFPNYSSELNVNALLLGDSALYLCASSLGGQGYNQPQHFGDGTRLSIL.